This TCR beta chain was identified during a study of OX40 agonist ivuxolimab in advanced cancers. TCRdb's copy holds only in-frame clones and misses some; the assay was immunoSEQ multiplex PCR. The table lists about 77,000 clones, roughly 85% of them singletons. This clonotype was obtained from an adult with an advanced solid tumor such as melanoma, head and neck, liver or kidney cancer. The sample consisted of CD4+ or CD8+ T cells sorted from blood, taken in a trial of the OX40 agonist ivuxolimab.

CDR3: CASSKTGTNQETQYF. The CDR3 DNA follows: TGTGCCTCCTCAAAGACAGGGACTAACCAAGAGACCCAGTACTTC. This rearrangement joins TRBV10-3 to TRBJ2-5; possibly TRBD1 or TRBD2 for D (7 bases each). V lost 11 bases and J 0 bases, leaving 19 bases between the germline ends. The CDR3 consists of 15 residues. Per germline, CDR1 ENHRY and CDR2 SYGVKD.